Below, 8 T cell receptor beta chains from the same sample are listed, as sequenced in a study of metastatic and nonmetastatic thyroid tumors. Through MiXCR, TCRdb re-clonotyped the PCR reads. This table has 70,000 or so clones, 14% appearing once. Ahead of thyroid surgery, no patient had received treatment of any kind. The source material was blood. These receptors all come from a male donor with papillary thyroid cancer or a benign thyroid nodule (not recorded which). Some clones in this sample may be carry-over from other donors' samples.

The chain joins TRBV27 to TRBJ2-2; D possibly corresponds to TRBD1 (5 bases). V shed 5 bases and J shed 0 bases, with 19 bases lying between them. Germline V CDR1 and CDR2: MNHEY, SMNVEV (reference sequence). The CDR3 consists of 18 residues. Here the CDR3 DNA reads TGTGCCAGCAGTCCCCCGACGGACATCTTCGCGAACACCGGGGAGCTGTTTTTT. Amino acids: CASSPPTDIFANTGELFF.

V gene TRBV7-2 combines with J gene TRBJ2-5; 11 bases match TRBD2. Trimming cost V 1 base and J 6 bases; bases outside gene matches: 4. This CDR3 comprises 15 residues. The V gene's germline CDR1 is SGHTA and CDR2 FQGNSA. The chain's CDR3 is CASSLGRTSGQTQYF. The CDR3 DNA reads as TGTGCCAGCAGCTTAGGGCGGACTAGCGGGCAGACCCAGTACTTC.

The chain joins TRBV20-1 to TRBJ2-7; D possibly corresponds to TRBD1 (6 bases). CDR3 length: 13 residues. Germline V gene data show CDR1 as DFQATT and CDR2 as SNEGSKA (reference sequence). V was trimmed by 3 bases and J by 3 bases, leaving 12 bases between them. The CDR3 coding sequence is TGCAGTGCTAGCTTGGGACACCACTACGAGCAGTACTTC. As protein: CSASLGHHYEQYF.

This clone was counted many times. This chain uses TRBV6-1 with TRBJ2-7; D is uncertain. V shed 2 bases and J shed 0 bases, with 8 bases lying between them. The CDR3 runs to 14 residues. Germline CDR1 reads MNHNS; CDR2 reads SASEGT. CDR3 loop: CASSERADSYEQYF. DNA of the CDR3: TGTGCCAGCAGTGAAAGGGCGGACTCCTACGAGCAGTACTTC.

Many counts were recorded for this clone. This chain uses TRBV6-6 with TRBJ2-2; 8 bases agree with TRBD1. The CDR3 runs to 16 residues. Germline CDR1 and CDR2: MNHNY and SVGAGI (reference sequence). Germline trimming cut 3 bases from V and 6 bases from J; bases unmatched to any gene: 9. The chain's CDR3 is CASSYSPQGASGELFF. DNA of the CDR3: TGTGCCAGCAGTTATTCCCCCCAGGGGGCTTCCGGGGAGCTGTTTTTT.

V gene TRBV6-1 combines with J gene TRBJ2-1; TRBD1 aligns across 9 bases. Germline values: CDR1 MNHNS, CDR2 SASEGT. The CDR3 is 15 residues long. V dropped 6 bases and J dropped 7; count of bases not matched to a gene: 10. CDR3: CASSQAPGQGNEQFF. Written as DNA, the CDR3 is TGTGCCAGCAGCCAAGCCCCGGGACAGGGAAATGAGCAGTTCTTC.

The sample holds many counts of this clone. V usage is TRBV6-1 and J usage is TRBJ2-3; tentatively, D is TRBD1 (5 bases). CDR3 length: 15 residues. Germline V gives CDR1 MNHNS, CDR2 SASEGT. Trimming removed 4 bases at V and 0 bases at J, with 11 bases between. The CDR3 is CASSAQRGSTDTQYF. The CDR3 DNA reads TGTGCCAGCAGTGCACAAAGGGGAAGCACAGATACGCAGTATTTT.

At least ten counts were recorded for this clone. V and J are TRBV6-1 and TRBJ2-7, with 11 nucleotides matching TRBD2. With V trimmed by 5 bases and J by 7 bases, 10 bases remained unmatched. Germline V gene sequence: CDR1 MNHNS, CDR2 SASEGT. CDR3 length equals 15 residues. The CDR3: CASSLGLAGGREQYV. CDR3 sequence (DNA): TGTGCCAGCAGTCTCGGACTAGCGGGTGGTCGGGAGCAGTACGTC.